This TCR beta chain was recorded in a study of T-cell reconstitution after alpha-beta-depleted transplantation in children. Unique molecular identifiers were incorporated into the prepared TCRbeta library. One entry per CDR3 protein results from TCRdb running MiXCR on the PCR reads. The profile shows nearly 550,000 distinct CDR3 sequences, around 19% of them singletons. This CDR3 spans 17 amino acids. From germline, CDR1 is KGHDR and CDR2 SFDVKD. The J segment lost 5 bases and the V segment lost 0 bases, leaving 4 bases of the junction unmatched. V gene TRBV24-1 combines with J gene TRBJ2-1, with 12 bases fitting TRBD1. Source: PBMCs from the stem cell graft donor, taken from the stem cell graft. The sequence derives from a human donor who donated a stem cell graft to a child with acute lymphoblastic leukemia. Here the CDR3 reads CATSDLGTGGGNNEQFF. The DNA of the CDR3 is TGTGCCACCAGTGATTTGGGGACAGGGGGCGGGAACAATGAGCAGTTCTTC.